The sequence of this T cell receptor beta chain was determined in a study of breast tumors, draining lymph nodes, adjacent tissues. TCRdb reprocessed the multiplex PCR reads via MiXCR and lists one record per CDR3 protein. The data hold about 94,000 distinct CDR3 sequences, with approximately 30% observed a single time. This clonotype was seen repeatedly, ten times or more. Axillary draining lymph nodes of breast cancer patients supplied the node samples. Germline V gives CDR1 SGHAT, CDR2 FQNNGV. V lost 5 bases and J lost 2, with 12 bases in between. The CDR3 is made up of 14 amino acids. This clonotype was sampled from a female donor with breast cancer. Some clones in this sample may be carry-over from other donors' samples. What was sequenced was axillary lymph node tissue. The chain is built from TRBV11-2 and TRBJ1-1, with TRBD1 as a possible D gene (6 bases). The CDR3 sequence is CASSLQGINTEAFF. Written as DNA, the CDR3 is TGTGCCAGCAGCCTTCAGGGGATTAACACTGAAGCTTTCTTT.